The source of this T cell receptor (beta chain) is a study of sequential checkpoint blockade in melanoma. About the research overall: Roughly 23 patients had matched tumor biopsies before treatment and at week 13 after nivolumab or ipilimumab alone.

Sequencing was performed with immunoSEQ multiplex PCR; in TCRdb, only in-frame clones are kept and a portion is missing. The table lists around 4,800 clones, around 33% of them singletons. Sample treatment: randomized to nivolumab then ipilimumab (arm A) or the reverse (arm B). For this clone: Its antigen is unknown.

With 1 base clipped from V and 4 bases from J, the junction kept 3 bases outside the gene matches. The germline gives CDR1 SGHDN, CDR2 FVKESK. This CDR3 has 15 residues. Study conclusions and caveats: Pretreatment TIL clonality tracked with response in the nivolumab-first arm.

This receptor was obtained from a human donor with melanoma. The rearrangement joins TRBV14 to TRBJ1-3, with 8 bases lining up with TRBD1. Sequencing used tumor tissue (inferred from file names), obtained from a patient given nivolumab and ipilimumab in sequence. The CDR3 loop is CASSQARTGGNTIYF. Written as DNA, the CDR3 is TGTGCCAGCAGCCAAGCCCGGACAGGGGGAAACACCATATATTTT. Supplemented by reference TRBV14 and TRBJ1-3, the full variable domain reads EAGVTQFPSHSVIEKGQTVTLRCDPISGHDNLYWYRRVMGKEIKFLLHFVKESKQDESGMPNNRFLAERTGGTYSTLKVQPAELEDSGVYFCASSQARTGGNTIYFGEGSWLTVV.